The clone carrying this TCR beta chain showed up just a few times. TCRdb's table, derived via immunoSEQ multiplex PCR, lists solely in-frame clones and lacks some. This table has 200,000 to 250,000 clones, 82% appearing once. The sample is drawn from a study of blood T cell repertoires in COVID-19. CDR1 and CDR2 (germline): SGHAT, FQNNGV. V gave up 11 bases and J gave up 5 bases; unmatched junction bases: 8. The CDR3 has 12 residues. Sequenced material: PBMCs or T cells enriched from blood (not recorded which). The sequence derives from a woman in her fifties or sixties who had recovered from COVID-19. The V gene is TRBV11-2, the J gene TRBJ2-7; 8 nucleotides agree with TRBD2. The DNA of the CDR3 is TGTGCCTCCAGTAGCGGGATCAACGAGCAGTACTTC. It translates to CASSSGINEQYF.